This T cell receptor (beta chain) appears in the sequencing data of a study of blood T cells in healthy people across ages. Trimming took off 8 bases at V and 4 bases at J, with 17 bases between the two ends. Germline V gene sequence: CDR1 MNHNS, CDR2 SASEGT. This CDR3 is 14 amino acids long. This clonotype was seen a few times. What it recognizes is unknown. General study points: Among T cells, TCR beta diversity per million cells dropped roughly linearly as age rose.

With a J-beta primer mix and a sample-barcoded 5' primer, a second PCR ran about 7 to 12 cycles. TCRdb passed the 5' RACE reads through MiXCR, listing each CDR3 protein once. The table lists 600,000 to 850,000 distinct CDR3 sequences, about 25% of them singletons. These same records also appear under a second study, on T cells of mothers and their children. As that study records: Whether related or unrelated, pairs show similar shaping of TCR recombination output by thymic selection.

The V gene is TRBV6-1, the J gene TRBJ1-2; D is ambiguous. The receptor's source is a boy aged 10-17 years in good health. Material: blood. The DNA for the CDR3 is TGTGCCAGCTTGTTTTCGGCAGCATCCTATGGCTACACCTTC. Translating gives CASLFSAASYGYTF.